This TCR beta chain was documented in a study of shared clonotypes between healthy human individuals. Each cell subset's genomic DNA was divided evenly among several immunoSEQ plates. Repertoires were generated with immunoSEQ multiplex PCR, while TCRdb's copy carries only in-frame clones and drops some. The sample has millions of clones; approximately 90% are singletons. V was cut by 5 bases and J by 6 bases, with 20 bases left in between. From germline, CDR1 is KGHSH and CDR2 LQKENI. The CDR3 totals 16 residues. This TCR came from a man aged 18-30 years in good health. Sequencing was performed on naive CD4+ T cells sorted from blood. Subset of the sample: CD45RA+ positively selected. J is TRBJ1-5 and V is TRBV18; D is perhaps TRBD1 (5 bases). For the CDR3, the DNA is TGTGCCAGCTCATCCAACACAGGAGAAGTGAGTCAGCCCCAGCATTTT. It encodes CASSSNTGEVSQPQHF.